This TCR beta chain was sequenced in a study of CD8+ T cells in alopecia areata. For this clone: Its target is not known.

Regarding the study as a whole: Scalp sequencing captures resident alphabeta T cells of normal skin too.

Researchers gathered lesional scalp punch biopsies and peripheral blood from patients with alopecia areata. Trimming left V 5 bases short and J 6 bases short, with 14 bases between. The CDR3 has 14 residues. Germline CDR1 MNHEY, CDR2 SMNVEV (reference sequence). cDNA serving as the sequencing template came from extracted, reverse transcribed RNA. Clones were sequenced by immunoSEQ multiplex PCR, and TCRdb holds only the in-frame ones, with some missing. The data contain 90,000 to 130,000 clones, about 60% of them seen just once; the ten biggest clones take up approximately 23%. The chain joins TRBV27 to TRBJ1-5; D is perhaps TRBD1 (6 bases). Sequencing was done on a sample of NKG2D-low CD8+ T cells sorted from blood. This receptor was identified in a human donor with alopecia areata. Written as DNA, the CDR3 is TGTGCCAGCAGTGTACAGGGTTCGGTTCAGCCCCAGCATTTT. Protein: CASSVQGSVQPQHF.